The present T cell receptor (beta chain) was sequenced within a study of blood T cells in healthy people across ages. Germline CDR1 is KGHSH and CDR2 is LQKENI. There are 14 residues in the CDR3. This clonotype was seen a handful of times. The junction shows a germline mismatch at one end, possibly a read error. Next came a second PCR, run for about 7 to 12 cycles, which used a sample-barcoded 5' primer along with a J-beta primer mix. TCRdb redid the calling of the 5' RACE reads with MiXCR, one entry per CDR3 protein. The data hold 750,000 or so distinct CDR3 sequences, with 20% to 25% observed a single time. The same sample was also studied in work on T cells of mothers and their children.

This TCR came from a boy aged 5 to 17 in good health. The sequencing sample was made of blood. The chain joins TRBV18 to TRBJ2-7, with 8 positions matching TRBD1. CDR3 residues: CASSDGQGSLRRDF. Written as DNA, the CDR3 is TGTGCCAGCTCAGATGGACAGGGCTCCCTACGAAGGGACTTC. Full variable domain (rest looked up from reference TRBV18 and TRBJ2-7): NAGVMQNPRHLVRRRGQEARLRCSPMKGHSHVYWYRQLPEEGLKFMVYLQKENIIDESGMPKERFSAEFPKEGPSILRIQQVVRGDSAAYFCASSDGQGSLRRDFGPGTRLTVT.